Below are 5 T cell receptor beta chains sequenced from a single sample in a study of breast tumors, draining lymph nodes, adjacent tissues. Via MiXCR, TCRdb re-called the multiplex PCR reads, giving one row per CDR3 protein. The sample holds roughly 220,000 distinct CDR3 sequences; around 35% are singletons and the top ten take approximately 3.6%. The lymph nodes were axillary draining lymph nodes from breast cancer patients. The sequenced sample was axillary lymph node tissue. The receptors originated from a female donor with breast cancer. Some clones in this sample may be carry-over from other donors' samples.

This clonotype has at least ten counts. V is TRBV28 and J is TRBJ1-6; 11 bases align to TRBD1. V lost 7 bases to trimming and J lost 7 bases; unmatched junction nucleotides: 3. This CDR3 spans 14 amino acids. Germline V gives CDR1 MDHEN, CDR2 SYDVKM. The CDR3 DNA follows: TGTGCCAGCAAACGGGACAGGGGGAATTCACCCCTCCACTTT. Residues: CASKRDRGNSPLHF.

As concerns this clonotype: This clone may be a read error of a much larger clone one base away. The chain links TRBV19 to TRBJ2-2; 8 positions match TRBD1. The germline V gene has CDR1 LNHDA and CDR2 SQIVND (reference sequence). V lost 8 bases and J lost 3; bases outside the gene matches: 8. The CDR3 is 15 residues long. The DNA for the CDR3 is TGTGCCAGTCATTACGGACAGGGCGACACCGGGGAGCTGTTTTTT. Translating gives CASHYGQGDTGELFF.

DNA of the CDR3: TGTGCCACTGTAGCGGGGGGCTCCAATGAGCAGTTCTTC. Amino acids: CATVAGGSNEQFF. The chain combines TRBV10-3 with TRBJ2-1; 10 bases align to TRBD2. The V gene end was trimmed by 10 bases and the J gene end by 6 bases; junction bases not matched to a gene: 6. The CDR3 totals 13 residues. Germline V gene data show CDR1 as ENHRY and CDR2 as SYGVKD.

This clonotype was counted at least ten times. The V gene is TRBV20-1, the J gene TRBJ1-2; a weak D match, TRBD1 (6 bases). In germline, CDR1 is DFQATT, CDR2 SNEGSKA (reference sequence). Trimming shortened V by 3 bases and J by 4 bases, and 12 bases separated the two germline ends. CDR3 size: 13 residues. CDR3 DNA sequence: TGCAGTGCTAGGTCCACAGGGATCTATGGCTACACCTTC. This translates into CSARSTGIYGYTF.

At least ten counts were recorded for this clonotype. The gene calls are TRBV6-2 or TRBV6-3 and TRBJ1-2; a possible D gene is TRBD1 (5 bases). The CDR3 length is 15 residues. Per germline, CDR1 MNHEY and CDR2 SVGEGT. The V end was cut by 4 bases, the J end by 0 bases, with 12 bases between. CDR3 in amino acids: CASSLTVTANYGYTF. Written as DNA, the CDR3 is TGTGCCAGCAGTTTGACAGTAACCGCTAACTATGGCTACACCTTC.